This TCR beta chain is drawn from a study of tumour-infiltrating T cells in Burkitt lymphoma. Study-level background: This cohort included all epidemiological subtypes of Burkitt lymphoma. Productive clonality predicted overall and progression-free survival. Study results and limitations: Public clonotypes, several, appeared across numerous Burkitt lymphoma patients.

Generated by immunoSEQ multiplex PCR, the TCRdb table keeps only in-frame clones and is missing some. The sample shows around 46,000 clones, approximately 31% of them seen only once. Germline CDR1 MGHRA, CDR2 YSYEKL. The V segment lost 3 bases and the J segment 9 bases; nucleotides outside the gene matches: 3. The CDR3 has 14 residues. To note about this clone: Its antigen remains unknown.

Sequenced: tumor tissue. The chain has TRBV4-1 and TRBJ1-6; 9 bases are a match to TRBD1. The source of this sequence is a human donor with Burkitt lymphoma. CDR3 region: CASSQSTGGSPLHF. The CDR3 nucleotides read TGCGCCAGCAGCCAGTCGACAGGGGGTTCACCCCTCCACTTT.